This T cell receptor beta chain was sequenced during a study of blood T cell repertoires in COVID-19 (dated by TCRdb to the early 2020s). General notes on the study: Samples covering the acute and convalescent phases of COVID-19 were provided by collaborators in the United States, Italy and Spain. The material from the prospective study consisted of cDNA or gDNA derived from T cells, B-cell-depleted T cells, or PBMCs. Subjects who had been exposed to COVID-19, were actively infected with it, or had recovered from it provided the deeply sampled blood TCRbeta repertoires that made up the dataset. The repertoires were released in a freely available public database intended as a resource for research on the immune response to SARS-CoV-2. Samples were obtained from the ongoing ImmuneRACE study (first 160 participants) and from about 1,300 subjects provided by 6 global collaborators. The sample metadata nearly always contained a de-identified subject ID, COVID-19 status, age in years and sex. HLA class I and class II types, where available, came from metadata supplied by the sample provider rather than from assay-based typing. Points the paper makes about the study in general: The amount of clinical and demographic metadata varied by source and participant and was provided uncurated.

V is reduced by 4 bases and J by 1 base, leaving a spacing of 17 bases between them. The germline V gene encodes CDR1 SNHLY and CDR2 FYNNEI. From the cysteine up to the phenylalanine, the CDR3 has a length of 17 residues. The CDR3 DNA has 51 bases and is translated from base 1. Each collaborating institution followed its own protocols to collect whole blood in K2EDTA tubes. Collaborator samples were shipped for TCRbeta analysis as frozen whole blood, isolated PBMCs, or DNA extracted from either sample type. TCRbeta CDR3 regions were amplified from genomic DNA using the immunoSEQ Assay, a bias-controlled multiplex PCR. On the study's bioinformatics: Within the assay, amplification of reference gene primers was used to estimate how many nucleated cells each sample contained. Sequence reads were collapsed and filtered to measure the absolute abundance of every unique TCRbeta CDR3 rearrangement. For each sample, productive Simpson clonality was calculated as the square root of Simpson's diversity index over productive rearrangements. The table was pulled from immuneACCESS by TCRdb, which kept in-frame rearrangements only. Such tables lose some clones; where checked, under half of the loss comes from unresolved V genes, and the rest has no known cause. V, J and clone size were drawn from that table, and D and trimming were deduced from the DNA. In all, the sample holds under 200,000 clones, and approximately 85% of those were seen once. The ten largest clonotypes hold about 9.4% of the sample.

A few counts support this clone. What antigen it recognizes has not been identified. One base away there is no much larger clone; base qualities are not given. Sequenced sample: peripheral blood. The TCR comes from a woman aged 80 or over with acute or convalescent COVID-19. The chain was built from TRBV2 and TRBJ1-5; perhaps TRBD1 is the D gene, with 5 bases matching. The CDR3 amino acid sequence is: CASSAPLWRQSNQPQHF. The sequenced DNA is TGTGCCAGCAGTGCTCCCTTGTGGCGACAGAGCAATCAGCCCCAGCATTTT.